The 17 T cell receptor beta chains below were found in one sample sequenced in a study of blood T cell repertoires in COVID-19. The protocol was immunoSEQ multiplex PCR, while the TCRdb copy is restricted to in-frame clones and leaves out a portion. The data contain approximately 69,000 clones, nearly 90% of them seen just once; the ten biggest clones take up 5.3%. Sequenced: peripheral blood. Every receptor here comes from a man aged 45-65 years with acute or convalescent COVID-19.

Written as DNA, the CDR3 is TGTGCCAGCAGTTCCCAAGGGCGCGGGATCAAAAACATTCAGTACTTC. This gives the protein CASSSQGRGIKNIQYF. The chain employs TRBV6-5 and TRBJ2-4; D might be TRBD2 (6 bases). The CDR3 runs to 16 residues. CDR1 is MNHEY and CDR2 is SVGAGI in the germline V gene. Between the trimmed V and J ends, which lost 4 bases and 3 bases, there was a span of 16 bases.

The chain recombines TRBV9 with TRBJ2-1, with 8 bases identical to TRBD2. This CDR3 is 15 amino acids long. Per the germline V gene, CDR1 is SGDLS and CDR2 is YYNGEE. After removal of 4 bases from V and 8 bases from J, the junction contained 11 bases not matched to a gene. The CDR3: CASSPAGGATYEQFF. The CDR3 nucleotides are TGTGCCAGCAGCCCCGCCGGGGGGGCCACATATGAGCAGTTCTTC. Variable domain in full (rest from reference TRBV9 and TRBJ2-1): DSGVTQTPKHLITATGQRVTLRCSPRSGDLSVYWYQQSLDQGLQFLIQYYNGEERAKGNILERFSAQQFPDLHSELNLSSLELGDSALYFCASSPAGGATYEQFFGPGTRLTVL.

The chain joins TRBV15 to TRBJ1-5; 10 nucleotides match TRBD1. Germline V CDR1 and CDR2: LNHNV, YYDKDF (reference sequence). The length of the CDR3 is 14 residues. V shed 5 bases and J 8 bases; nucleotides not matched to a gene: 6. The CDR3 sequence: CATSGDRGREPQHF. CDR3 nucleotides: TGTGCCACCAGCGGGGACAGGGGTCGAGAGCCCCAGCATTTT. Complete variable domain (other parts from reference TRBV15 and TRBJ1-5): DAMVIQNPRYQVTQFGKPVTLSCSQTLNHNVMYWYQQKSSQAPKLLFHYYDKDFNNEADTPDNFQSRRPNTSFCFLDIRSPGLGDTAMYLCATSGDRGREPQHFGDGTRLSIL.

This clone has a single count. The V call is TRBV19, the J call TRBJ2-7; TRBD2 agrees at 8 bases. The CDR3 sequence is 15 residues long. Germline CDR1 is LNHDA and CDR2 is SQIVND (reference sequence). V gave up 3 bases and J gave up 5 bases; unmatched junction bases: 9. The CDR3 DNA follows: TGTGCCAGTAGTATGACCGCGGGGGGCCGGAACGAGCAGTACTTC. It is translated as CASSMTAGGRNEQYF.

This clone was recorded once. This rearrangement joins TRBV7-6 to TRBJ2-2, with TRBD2 identical over 9 bases. This CDR3 region has 16 residues. The V gene end was trimmed by 5 bases and the J gene end by 5 bases; junction bases not matched to a gene: 9. Germline V gene lookup returns CDR1 SGHVS and CDR2 FNYEAQ. CDR3 in amino acids: CASSNRNSGSTGELFF. The CDR3 bases are TGTGCCAGCAGCAACCGGAATAGCGGGAGTACCGGGGAGCTGTTTTTT.

The V gene is TRBV5-5, the J gene TRBJ1-5; no clear D gene. This CDR3 region has 16 residues. Germline CDR1 reads SGHKS; CDR2 reads YYEKEE (reference sequence). V lost 4 bases to trimming and J lost 0 bases, with 14 bases between them. CDR3 coding DNA: TGTGCCAGCAGCCCCACAGCGGATTATAGCAATCAGCCCCAGCATTTT. Translated, it gives CASSPTADYSNQPQHF.

The chain has TRBV2 and TRBJ1-1; 12 positions match TRBD1. Germline trimming cut 4 bases from V and 7 bases from J; bases unmatched to any gene: 4. This CDR3 is built from 14 residues. Germline lookup yields CDR1 SNHLY and CDR2 FYNNEI. The CDR3 DNA is TGTGCCAGCAGTGCAGGGACAGGGGGCTTTGAAGCTTTCTTT. Translation gives CASSAGTGGFEAFF.

This sequence joins TRBV7-9 and TRBJ2-7; D is undetermined. The germline V gene has CDR1 SEHNR and CDR2 FQNEAQ (reference sequence). With 2 bases removed from V and 3 bases from J, the gap between germline ends came to 17 bases. This CDR3 has 16 amino acids. The CDR3 DNA reads as TGTGCCAGCAGCTTACCCCCCTGGGCAGGCCGCTACGAGCAGTACTTC. This sequence encodes CASSLPPWAGRYEQYF.

The rearrangement links TRBV7-2 to TRBJ2-6; possibly TRBD1 for D (6 bases). Germline V gene data show CDR1 as SGHTA and CDR2 as FQGNSA. The CDR3 totals 19 residues. V dropped 2 bases and J dropped 0 bases, with 17 bases sitting between them. CDR3 nucleotide sequence: TGTGCCAGCAGCTTAAGCATGCGGACAGTTAGCTCTGGGGCCAACGTCCTGACTTTC. Translation: CASSLSMRTVSSGANVLTF.

The V and J genes are TRBV28 and TRBJ2-6, with 9 bases matching TRBD1. CDR3 length: 15 amino acids. From germline, CDR1 is MDHEN and CDR2 SYDVKM. V lost 9 bases and J lost 0; bases outside the gene matches: 3. As DNA, the CDR3 is TGTGCCAGTACAGGGGGCGCCTCTGGGGCCAACGTCCTGACTTTC. Protein product: CASTGGASGANVLTF.

The chain uses TRBV27 and TRBJ2-7; TRBD2 matches 11 bases. V lost 5 bases to trimming and J lost 4 bases; unmatched junction nucleotides: 7. The germline V gene has CDR1 MNHEY and CDR2 SMNVEV (reference sequence). This CDR3 region has 15 residues. CDR3 in DNA: TGTGCCAGCAGTCCTGGACTAGCGGGTCCTTACGAGCAGTACTTC. Translation: CASSPGLAGPYEQYF.

This chain joins TRBV29-1 and TRBJ1-2; a weak D match, TRBD1 (5 bases). V lost 4 bases to trimming and J lost 5 bases, with 14 bases between them. Looked up from germline, CDR1 is SQVTM and CDR2 is ANQGSEA. The CDR3 contains 13 residues. In nucleotides, the CDR3 is TGCAGCGTTGTTGCCGGGGGAAGGTATGGCTACACCTTC. Amino acids: CSVVAGGRYGYTF.

CDR3 coding DNA: TGCAGCGTCACCCCGGGACAGGGAATGGGAAACACCATATATTTT. Residues: CSVTPGQGMGNTIYF. The chain uses TRBV29-1 and TRBJ1-3; TRBD1 matches at 9 bases. Trimming cost V 6 bases and J 4 bases; bases outside gene matches: 10. The CDR3 length is 15 residues. The germline CDR1 and CDR2 sequences are SQVTM and ANQGSEA.

In DNA, the CDR3 is TGTGCCAGCAGCGTCACCGGGACAGACTACGAGCAGTACTTC. Translation gives CASSVTGTDYEQYF. This chain uses TRBV7-6 with TRBJ2-7; 7 positions agree with TRBD1. J gave up 3 bases and V 5 bases, and 7 bases lay outside the gene matches. Germline assignment: CDR1 SGHVS and CDR2 FNYEAQ. This CDR3 spans 14 amino acids.

The chain joins TRBV7-8 to TRBJ1-1; 7 bases match TRBD1. Germline V gene lookup returns CDR1 SGHVS and CDR2 FQNEAQ. The CDR3 has 14 residues. The V gene end was trimmed by 3 bases and the J gene end by 6 bases; junction bases not matched to a gene: 7. CDR3 in DNA: TGTGCCAGCAGCTTGACAGGGTTCGACGCTGAAGCTTTCTTT. This codes for CASSLTGFDAEAFF.

This clone was observed once. The chain is built from TRBV6-6 and TRBJ1-5; unclear D gene. The CDR3 spans 14 residues. CDR1 and CDR2 (germline): MNHNY, SVGAGI (reference sequence). V was cut by 0 bases and J by 11 bases, with 14 bases left in between. The CDR3 DNA follows: TGTGCCAGCAGTTACTCGAAAATCGAGTCCGCCCAGCATTTT. Its translation is CASSYSKIESAQHF.

The rearrangement links TRBV6-2 or TRBV6-3 to TRBJ2-7, with 8 bases matching TRBD2. From germline, CDR1 is MNHEY and CDR2 SVGEGT. The CDR3 runs to 13 residues. The V and J ends lost 0 bases and 9 bases, in that order; junction bases with no gene match: 4. CDR3 protein: CASSYSISGMQYF. CDR3 nucleotide sequence: TGTGCCAGCAGTTACTCGATTAGCGGGATGCAGTACTTC.